The T cell receptor beta chain described here comes from a study of OX40 agonist ivuxolimab in advanced cancers. For context, the study as a whole: Ivuxolimab was a fully human IgG2 agonistic monoclonal antibody targeting the costimulatory receptor OX40 (CD134). Intravenous ivuxolimab was administered to patients every 2 weeks at six dose levels: 0.01, 0.1, 0.3, 1.5, 3 and 10 mg/kg. Among the roughly 54 dose-escalation patients, some 20 had hepatocellular carcinoma, approximately 15 melanoma, 9 renal cell carcinoma and 9 head and neck cancer. A male proportion of around 80% and a mean age of 60 years, ranging from roughly 23 to 90, were recorded for the dose-escalation cohort. Patients were allowed to have had prior anti-PD-1, anti-PD-L1 or anti-CTLA-4 therapy, and roughly two fifths of the dose-escalation patients had been treated with checkpoint inhibitors. Partial responses occurred in three dose-escalation patients, of whom one had hepatocellular carcinoma and two had cutaneous melanoma. The purpose of peripheral TCRbeta sequencing was to test whether ivuxolimab changed TCR sequence diversity and led to clonal T-cell expansion. The paper covers the monotherapy dose-escalation part of the phase I ivuxolimab trial, which included N = 52 patients. Study-wide conclusions, independent of this receptor: Which antigens the clonally expanded peripheral T cells were specific for was not determined. Partial responders in the 0.1-3.0 mg/kg groups had among the lowest normalized peripheral clonal expansion, especially among CD8+ T cells. After ivuxolimab, expanded clones were on average more numerous among CD8+ T cells than among CD4+ T cells. Low levels of normalized T-cell clonal expansion were also shown by some nonresponding patients. At doses of 0.1 to 3.0 mg/kg, clonal expansion of both CD4+ and CD8+ blood T cells was observed from baseline to week 6.

Patients with a history of autoimmune disease or receiving systemic immunosuppression were excluded from the trial. In every dose cohort, peripheral blood was drawn for TCR sequencing at baseline, cycle 4 day 1, and cycle 7 day 1. The samples were drawn from a first-in-human, open-label, multicenter phase I dose-escalation trial of ivuxolimab. The trial enrolled adults with locally advanced or metastatic head and neck squamous cell, hepatocellular, melanoma or renal cell carcinoma. Before TCR sequencing, CD4+ T cells and CD8+ T cells from peripheral blood were sorted into separate populations. Concerning this clone: This clone's antigen is unknown. Per-base qualities were not stored, and no clone one base away is much larger.

To sequence the TCRbeta CDR3 region, genomic DNA was isolated from the sorted cells. The immunoSEQ Assay was used to sequence the TCRbeta CDR3 regions. TCRdb retrieved this table from immuneACCESS and kept in-frame rearrangements only. Not all clones are present; in checked studies, unresolved V genes account for under half, and no reason is known for the remainder. A total of 60,000 to 65,000 clones appear in this sample, roughly 85% of them only once. 3% of the sample is in the top ten clones. V is cut by 3 bases and J by 9 bases, and the space between the germline ends is 12 bases. CDR1 MDHEN and CDR2 SYDVKM were looked up in the germline V gene. CDR3 length: 13 amino acids, cysteine to phenylalanine. The kept DNA is CDR3 alone, 39 bases in frame from the first base.

This receptor was obtained from an adult with an advanced solid tumor such as melanoma, head and neck, liver or kidney cancer. This sequence uses TRBV28 and TRBJ2-1, with the identity of the D gene unclear. This material consisted of CD4+ or CD8+ T cells sorted from blood, taken in a trial of the OX40 agonist ivuxolimab. The DNA sequence reads TGTGCCAGCAGTTTTCCCCCCCTGGGTGAGCAGTTCTTC. Its protein is CASSFPPLGEQFF.